These T cell receptor beta chains were read from a single sample in a study of Ad26.COV2.S vaccination and SARS-CoV-2 variants. The method was immunoSEQ multiplex PCR; TCRdb's version includes in-frame clones alone and lacks a portion of them. The table shows hundreds of thousands of clones, with 86% occurring only once. The sample in question was peripheral blood, obtained in a trial of Ad26.COV2.S vaccine versus placebo. Receptors were obtained from a person between 18 and 65 years old who received the Ad26.COV2.S COVID-19 vaccine or a placebo. Both conserved end residues are part of each CDR3. D genes are given only for firm matches. Not all rows give a size; the values are once, few, many and, for expanded clones, a class.

v_call	j_call	clone_size	d_call	cdr3_length	cdr3_nt	cdr3_aa
TRBV30	TRBJ1-1	-	-	12	TGTGCCTGGGATGGGATGGGAACTGAAGCTTTCTTT	CAWDGMGTEAFF
TRBV7-9	TRBJ2-1	-	TRBD2	13	TGTGCCAGCGGAATAGCGGGGGGGAATGAGCAGTTCTTC	CASGIAGGNEQFF
TRBV11-2	TRBJ2-5	few	-	15	TGTGCCAGCACCCCACGGCGAGTATCCCAAGAGACCCAGTACTTC	CASTPRRVSQETQYF
TRBV4-3	TRBJ2-7	-	TRBD2	16	TGCGCCAGCAGCCAAGAGGGGGGGACTAGCGACTACGAGCAGTACTTC	CASSQEGGTSDYEQYF
TRBV6-4	TRBJ2-3	-	TRBD2	17	TGTGCCAGCAGTGACTCGTCCCTAGCGGATAGCACAGATACGCAGTATTTT	CASSDSSLADSTDTQYF
TRBV19	TRBJ2-5	-	TRBD1	15	TGTGCCAGTAGTATCCAGGGACAGGCACAAGAGACCCAGTACTTC	CASSIQGQAQETQYF
TRBV5-5	TRBJ2-7	-	TRBD1	16	TGTGCCAGCAGCTTGTCCCCGGGACAGACCTCCTACGAGCAGTACTTC	CASSLSPGQTSYEQYF
TRBV5-1	TRBJ1-3	-	-	16	TGCGCCAGCAGCTTGGGCTGGGGCGCCTCTGGAAACACCATATATTTT	CASSLGWGASGNTIYF
TRBV5-1	TRBJ2-3	-	TRBD2	18	TGCGCCAGCAGCTTCGAGTCTGGCGGGGGGGCTTATGCAGATACGCAGTATTTT	CASSFESGGGAYADTQYF
TRBV6-2/TRBV6-3	TRBJ2-7	-	-	13	TGTGCCAGCAGTTACTCACGGCTAGTCGAGCAGTACTTC	CASSYSRLVEQYF
TRBV7-9	TRBJ2-3	-	TRBD2	16	TGTGCCAGCAGCCCACTACTAGCGGAGGTAGGAGATACGCAGTATTTT	CASSPLLAEVGDTQYF
TRBV7-2	TRBJ2-3	-	-	14	TGTGCCAGCAGGCTTAGGGTGAGCACAGATACGCAGTATTTT	CASRLRVSTDTQYF
TRBV9	TRBJ1-2	-	-	12	TGTGCCAGCAGCCCGGGAAACTATGGCTACACCTTC	CASSPGNYGYTF
TRBV2	TRBJ1-1	-	-	14	TGTGCCAGCAGCCAGGACAAGCCATTGACTGAAGCTTTCTTT	CASSQDKPLTEAFF
TRBV19	TRBJ2-1	-	-	17	TGTGCCAGTAGTATTGACCCCCGGGCAGGGCTATACAATGAGCAGTTCTTC	CASSIDPRAGLYNEQFF
TRBV25-1	TRBJ2-7	-	TRBD1	14	TGTGCCAGCAGTGAGGTGGGGACAGGGTACGAGCAGTACTTC	CASSEVGTGYEQYF
TRBV19	TRBJ1-2	-	-	16	TGTGCCAGTAGTAGTGCTCGACTGATCGGGAACTATGGCTACACCTTC	CASSSARLIGNYGYTF
TRBV7-9	TRBJ2-4	-	-	14	TGTGCCAGCAGCCCAGGGGGAGGGTTGGACATTCAGTACTTC	CASSPGGGLDIQYF
TRBV28	TRBJ2-7	-	TRBD1	14	TGTGCCAGCAGTCTAGGGGACAGGGCCTACGAGCAGTACTTC	CASSLGDRAYEQYF
TRBV7-6	TRBJ2-1	-	-	16	TGTGCCAGCAGCATCCGGGACCGCAACCCCTACAATGAGCAGTTCTTC	CASSIRDRNPYNEQFF
TRBV5-1	TRBJ1-4	few	TRBD1	14	TGCGCCAGCAGCCAAGGGACAGGGAATGAAAAACTGTTTTTT	CASSQGTGNEKLFF
TRBV5-6	TRBJ2-7	-	-	15	TGTGCCAGCAGCTTGGCCTACAGCCAACCCTACGAGCAGTACTTC	CASSLAYSQPYEQYF
TRBV10-3	TRBJ2-7	-	-	14	TGTGCCATCAGTGAGTCGAGCGGAACCTACGAGCAGTACTTC	CAISESSGTYEQYF
TRBV5-4	TRBJ2-4	-	-	16	TGTGCCAGCAGCGGATCAGGGTTCGTAGGGCAAAACATTCAGTACTTC	CASSGSGFVGQNIQYF
TRBV29-1	TRBJ2-3	-	TRBD2	15	TGCAGCGTTGAACTAACTAGCGGGAGTGCAGATACGCAGTATTTT	CSVELTSGSADTQYF
TRBV12-3/TRBV12-4	TRBJ2-5	-	-	13	TGTGCCAGCAGTGACGGGGGCTGGGAGACCCAGTACTTC	CASSDGGWETQYF
TRBV19	TRBJ1-5	-	-	13	TGTGCCAGTAGTATTTCAGAGTATCAGCCCCAGCATTTT	CASSISEYQPQHF
TRBV11-2	TRBJ2-3	-	-	16	TGTGCCAGCAGCTTAGTAGGTCTAGTCAGCACAGATACGCAGTATTTT	CASSLVGLVSTDTQYF
TRBV7-3	TRBJ2-1	-	TRBD2	15	TGTGCCAGCAGCTCGGGGAGGGCCTCCTACAATGAGCAGTTCTTC	CASSSGRASYNEQFF
TRBV29-1	TRBJ2-1	-	TRBD2	13	TGCAGCGTTGATGTGCGGGAGGCGGTTGAGCAGTTCTTC	CSVDVREAVEQFF
TRBV7-9	TRBJ1-5	-	TRBD1	15	TGTGCCAGCCCCCGGGACAGGGGGCACAATCAGCCCCAGCATTTT	CASPRDRGHNQPQHF
TRBV2	TRBJ2-1	-	TRBD2	15	TGTGCCAGCAGTGCCCTAGCGGGGGGGCCCAATGAGCAGTTCTTC	CASSALAGGPNEQFF
TRBV5-1	TRBJ1-5	-	-	15	TGCGCCAGCAGCTACTACAGGGTGGGCAATCAGCCCCAGCATTTT	CASSYYRVGNQPQHF
TRBV5-4	TRBJ1-1	-	-	15	TGTGCCAGCAGCTGGTCCGGAGGGGCACCCACTGAAGCTTTCTTT	CASSWSGGAPTEAFF
TRBV5-1	TRBJ2-1	-	-	15	TGCGCCAGCAGCCCGCGGGCAGGGGTGGGGAATGAGCAGTTCTTC	CASSPRAGVGNEQFF
TRBV4-3	TRBJ2-1	-	-	16	TGCGCCAGCAGCCAAGAGGGACATTCCTCCTACAATGAGCAGTTCTTC	CASSQEGHSSYNEQFF
TRBV9	TRBJ1-2	-	-	15	TGTGCCAGCAGCGTAGACCCCCAGGCCTCAGGGGGCTACACCTTC	CASSVDPQASGGYTF
TRBV5-6	TRBJ1-2	-	-	16	TGTGCCAGCAACATTGGGTTATCAATTAAGAACTATGGCTACACCTTC	CASNIGLSIKNYGYTF
TRBV19	TRBJ2-4	-	TRBD2	18	TGTGCCAGTAGTATATTCCTAGCGGGAAGTTCAGCCAAAAACATTCAGTACTTC	CASSIFLAGSSAKNIQYF
TRBV9	TRBJ2-2	-	-	14	TGTGCCAGCAGTGCTCCATTAGCCACCGGGGAGCTGTTTTTT	CASSAPLATGELFF
TRBV27	TRBJ1-1	-	-	12	TGTGCCAGCAGTTTACCCGGGACGAAAGCTTTCTTT	CASSLPGTKAFF
TRBV7-2	TRBJ2-2	-	TRBD1	13	TGTGCCAGCCCGGGACAGCTCACCGGGGAGCTGTTTTTT	CASPGQLTGELFF
TRBV19	TRBJ1-4	-	-	16	TGTGCCAGTAGCAGTACAATGGGGCCAACTAATGAAAAACTGTTTTTT	CASSSTMGPTNEKLFF
TRBV7-2	TRBJ2-3	-	TRBD2	16	TGTGCCAGCAGCTCCCGGCTAGCGGGAGGTGGAGATACGCAGTATTTT	CASSSRLAGGGDTQYF
TRBV3-1/TRBV3-2	TRBJ2-1	few	TRBD1	17	TGTGCCAGCAGCCAACAAACAGGGGCCCTCTCCTACAATGAGCAGTTCTTC	CASSQQTGALSYNEQFF
TRBV4-3	TRBJ1-5	few	TRBD1	14	TGCGCCAGCAGCCAAGCCAGGGGGCCTCAGCCCCAGCATTTT	CASSQARGPQPQHF
TRBV18	TRBJ2-7	few	-	14	TGTGCCAGCTCACCAGGAGGAGCCGCCTACGAGCAGTACTTC	CASSPGGAAYEQYF
TRBV7-2	TRBJ1-4	-	TRBD1	14	TGTGCCAGCAGCTTAGGGACAGGGAATGAAAAACTGTTTTTT	CASSLGTGNEKLFF
TRBV4-1	TRBJ2-7	-	TRBD2	16	TGCGCCAGCAGCCCAAGGAATGAGCGGGGGTTCTACGAGCAGTACTTC	CASSPRNERGFYEQYF
TRBV27	TRBJ2-2	-	-	14	TGTGCCAGCAGTTTAAGTAGGGTCACCGGGGAGCTGTTTTTT	CASSLSRVTGELFF